The 17 T cell receptor beta chains below all came from one sample that was sequenced in a study of T cell responses to AZD1222 COVID-19 vaccine. Clones were read by immunoSEQ multiplex PCR, and TCRdb kept only the in-frame ones, dropping some. The profile shows more than 150,000 clones, 85% to 95% of them singletons. The sequenced sample was peripheral blood, obtained 28 days after the second AZD1222 dose. The receptor source for this set is an adult who received the AZD1222 COVID-19 vaccine.

The chain is built from TRBV6-5 and TRBJ1-5; TRBD1 is a possible D gene (6 bases). V was trimmed by 6 bases and J by 5 bases, leaving 11 bases between them. The CDR3 spans 13 residues. Germline CDR1 and CDR2: MNHEY and SVGAGI. The CDR3 bases are TGTGCCAGCAGGTACAGGGTCGATCAGCCCCAGCATTTT. Protein: CASRYRVDQPQHF.

The chain links TRBV5-5 to TRBJ1-1, with a weak D call TRBD1 (6 bases). Deletions cut 4 bases from V and 6 bases from J, with 16 bases between. The germline gives CDR1 SGHKS, CDR2 YYEKEE (reference sequence). The CDR3 is 14 residues long. The CDR3 reads CASSPPTGGAEAFF. The DNA for the CDR3 is TGTGCCAGCAGCCCGCCGACAGGAGGGGCTGAAGCTTTCTTT.

The chain combines TRBV9 with TRBJ2-7; D might be TRBD1 (5 bases). Trimming took 0 bases from V and 0 from J, leaving 13 bases between them. Germline V gene lookup returns CDR1 SGDLS and CDR2 YYNGEE. This CDR3 is 16 amino acids long. The CDR3 DNA follows: TGTGCCAGCAGCGTAGAGGGGTGGGGAAGCTCCTACGAGCAGTACTTC. Translated: CASSVEGWGSSYEQYF.

This rearrangement joins TRBV5-1 to TRBJ2-2; tentatively, D is TRBD1 (5 bases). Trimming left V 4 bases short and J 0 bases short, with 13 bases between. The length of the CDR3 is 16 residues. The V gene's germline CDR1 is SGHRS and CDR2 YFSETQ. The CDR3 sequence: CASSLRQQTNTGELFF. The CDR3 DNA reads TGCGCCAGCAGCCTAAGACAGCAGACGAACACCGGGGAGCTGTTTTTT.

This clone was seen just once. The CDR3 region is CASSSTPSAGDQETQYF. The CDR3 DNA reads as TGTGCCAGCAGCTCCACCCCCTCAGCGGGAGACCAAGAGACCCAGTACTTC. V and J are TRBV11-3 and TRBJ2-5; 8 bases are a match to TRBD2. V gave up 4 bases and J gave up 0 bases; unmatched junction bases: 10. The CDR3 consists of 17 residues. Germline V lookup: CDR1 SGHNT, CDR2 YENEEA.

Here the CDR3 DNA reads TGTGCCAGCAGTCCGAGGACAGACTCTAATGAAAAACTGTTTTTT. It is translated as CASSPRTDSNEKLFF. The chain carries TRBV28 and TRBJ1-4, with D possibly matching TRBD1 (6 bases). This CDR3 contains 15 residues. V was pared by 5 bases and J by 3 bases, with 13 bases between. Germline V gives CDR1 MDHEN, CDR2 SYDVKM.

The chain is built from TRBV28 and TRBJ1-1; the match to TRBD1 covers 7 bases. This CDR3 contains 15 residues. After removal of 5 bases from V and 7 bases from J, the junction contained 13 bases not matched to a gene. Germline-derived CDR1 and CDR2 are MDHEN and SYDVKM. The CDR3 region is CASSPRTGKGSEAFF. The CDR3 nucleotides read TGTGCCAGCAGTCCAAGGACAGGAAAGGGCAGTGAAGCTTTCTTT.

The chain employs TRBV19 and TRBJ1-5; tentative D call: TRBD1 (6 bases). Germline V lookup: CDR1 LNHDA, CDR2 SQIVND (reference sequence). The CDR3 runs 17 residues. The ends were cut back, 3 bases at V and 5 bases at J, with 20 bases in the middle. The CDR3 bases are TGTGCCAGTAGTATCCCACTCAACAGGGTAGGTTATCAGCCCCAGCATTTT. Protein: CASSIPLNRVGYQPQHF.

The rearrangement joins TRBV19 to TRBJ1-5; 7 bases fit TRBD1. The germline V gene has CDR1 LNHDA and CDR2 SQIVND (reference sequence). The CDR3 covers 17 residues. J lost 5 bases, V lost 3 bases, and 13 bases had no gene match. As DNA, the CDR3 is TGTGCCAGTAGTATGGTTACCGGGACAGCCGCCCATCAGCCCCAGCATTTT. Translation: CASSMVTGTAAHQPQHF.

V and J are TRBV11-3 and TRBJ1-4, with D possibly being TRBD1 (6 bases). The CDR3 sequence is 15 residues long. V lost 3 bases and J lost 4, with 12 bases in between. CDR1 is SGHNT and CDR2 is YENEEA in the germline V gene. The DNA of the CDR3 is TGTGCCAGCAGCTTTAGGGGGAACAATAATGAAAAACTGTTTTTT. Its protein product is CASSFRGNNNEKLFF.

The chain combines TRBV25-1 with TRBJ1-1; no reliable D call. V was clipped by 5 bases and J by 1 base, with 17 bases between them. Germline lookup yields CDR1 MGHDK and CDR2 SYGVNS. The CDR3 length is 16 residues. The CDR3 DNA sequence: TGTGCCAGCAGTCCTCCTGGAGCGGGGAAGAACACTGAAGCTTTCTTT. Amino acids: CASSPPGAGKNTEAFF.

This clone appeared a single time. This chain joins TRBV12-1 and TRBJ2-5; no check of the table's D call, TRBD1, against the DNA was made. TRBV12-1 is a known pseudogene. The length of the CDR3 is 16 residues. The CDR3 region has the DNA TGTGCCAGCAGCTTTGATCGCGTGGGCTTAGAAGAGACCCAGTACTTC. Encoded protein: CASSFDRVGLEETQYF.

The chain employs TRBV18 and TRBJ1-1; a possible D gene is TRBD1 (5 bases). CDR3 length: 14 residues. Deletions cut 2 bases from V and 4 bases from J, with 11 bases between. Looked up from germline, CDR1 is KGHSH and CDR2 is LQKENI. The CDR3 sequence: CASSPVTGSTEAFF. CDR3 sequence (DNA): TGTGCCAGCTCACCAGTTACAGGCTCCACTGAAGCTTTCTTT.

The rearrangement links TRBV11-2 to TRBJ2-1, with 7 positions matching TRBD1. Germline CDR1 is SGHAT and CDR2 is FQNNGV. J lost 3 bases, V lost 4 bases, and 12 bases had no gene match. The CDR3 consists of 17 residues. Here the CDR3 reads CASSSYNTGEYYNEQFF. The CDR3 region has the DNA TGTGCCAGCAGCTCATATAATACAGGGGAGTACTACAATGAGCAGTTCTTC.

The chain carries TRBV19 and TRBJ2-2, with TRBD1 identical over 8 bases. The CDR3 is 15 amino acids. V shed 7 bases and J 1 base; nucleotides not matched to a gene: 5. Germline assignment: CDR1 LNHDA and CDR2 SQIVND (reference sequence). The CDR3: CASTQDRGNTGELFF. In DNA form, the CDR3 reads TGTGCCAGTACACAAGACAGGGGGAACACCGGGGAGCTGTTTTTT.

V and J are TRBV29-1 and TRBJ2-5; possible D gene TRBD2, 6 bases. CDR1 is SQVTM and CDR2 is ANQGSEA in the germline V gene. The CDR3 covers 18 residues. V dropped 4 bases and J dropped 4 bases, with 28 bases sitting between them. The DNA for the CDR3 is TGCAGCGTTGCGCGGGGTTCGTTCCGGGACTTAGCTTTAGAGACCCAGTACTTC. It translates to CSVARGSFRDLALETQYF. The full variable domain, rest sourced from reference TRBV29-1 and TRBJ2-5, is SAVISQKPSRDICQRGTSLTIQCQVDSQVTMMFWYRQQPGQSLTLIATANQGSEATYESGFVIDKFPISRPNLTFSTLTVSNMSPEDSSIYLCSVARGSFRDLALETQYFGPGTRLLVL.

This chain joins TRBV28 and TRBJ1-3; 9 nucleotides agree with TRBD1. Germline V gene sequence: CDR1 MDHEN, CDR2 SYDVKM. This CDR3 contains 16 residues. V lost 3 bases and J lost 2; bases outside the gene matches: 5. The DNA of the CDR3 is TGTGCCAGCAGTTTGGGGACAGGGTTAGCTGGAAACACCATATATTTT. Protein sequence: CASSLGTGLAGNTIYF.